The T cell receptor beta chain under discussion was sequenced for a study of blood T cell repertoires in COVID-19. Study information: Acute and convalescent COVID-19 specimens originated in the United States, Italy and Spain. T cells, B-cell-depleted T cells, or PBMCs supplied cDNA or gDNA.

TCRdb's table, derived via immunoSEQ multiplex PCR, lists solely in-frame clones and lacks some. The sample includes about 270,000 clones, 85% of them seen just once. Participant age was roughly 18 to 100 years, and participants resided in 25 or so US areas. Clinical history as reported by participants underpinned cohort assignment. V was trimmed by 5 bases and J by 2 bases, leaving 15 bases between them. This CDR3 region has 15 residues. Germline V lookup: CDR1 LNHDA, CDR2 SQIVND (reference sequence). This TCR came from a woman aged 45 to 65 with acute COVID-19. The chain couples TRBV19 to TRBJ1-1, with D perhaps TRBD1 (6 bases). The sequenced sample was PBMCs or T cells enriched from blood (not recorded which). CDR3 DNA: TGTGCCAGTAGTGCTTGGACAGCTCAAAACACTGAAGCTTTCTTT. It encodes CASSAWTAQNTEAFF. The complete variable domain, with remaining parts taken from reference TRBV19 and TRBJ1-1, reads DGGITQSPKYLFRKEGQNVTLSCEQNLNHDAMYWYRQDPGQGLRLIYYSQIVNDFQKGDIAEGYSVSREKKESFPLTVTSAQKNPTAFYLCASSAWTAQNTEAFFGQGTRLTVV.